This T cell receptor (beta chain) was observed in a study of cytomegalovirus exposure and HLA in healthy donors. The CDR3 totals 17 residues. Germline V gene lookup returns CDR1 LNHDA and CDR2 SQIVND (reference sequence). V lost 7 bases, J lost 1 base, and 8 bases stayed unmatched. The primer mix had 60 Vbeta and 13 Jbeta primers. The data were produced by immunoSEQ multiplex PCR, yet TCRdb's version contains in-frame clones alone and is incomplete. The table lists 120,000 or so clones, around 66% of them singletons. Whole-study findings and limits: Reportedly, cytomegalovirus status was diagnosed with high sensitivity and specificity. It was reported in a later analysis that an Asian-associated ancestry cluster showed fewer N-insertions than the approximately 670-donor mean. Researchers reported in a later analysis that common viral pathogens appeared linked to several top clusters. TCR association rates varied by HLA locus in a later analysis, with DRB1 highest and HLA-C lowest.

As for this clone: Its antigen is currently unknown.

The sequence came from a young man in good health and CMV-seronegative. V is TRBV19 and J is TRBJ2-6; 9 bases map to TRBD1. Material for sequencing was PBMCs. In DNA form, the CDR3 reads TGTGCCAGTAATCAGTACAGGGGGCAATCTGGGGCCAACGTCCTGACTTTC. Protein product: CASNQYRGQSGANVLTF.